A selection of T cell receptor beta chains follows, all from one sample in a study of blood T cell repertoires in COVID-19. Only in-frame clones appear in the TCRdb table, and some are missing; sequencing was by immunoSEQ multiplex PCR. The repertoire holds 250,000 or so clones, with 85% to 90% as singletons. Material: peripheral blood. These receptors were taken from a woman aged 70-85 years with active or convalescent COVID-19. CDR3s include the opening cysteine and the closing phenylalanine or tryptophan. The D gene is left open where the match is weak. Size is omitted from some rows. Given values are once, few, many or a class for expanded clones.

V gene: TRBV6-5
J gene: TRBJ1-2
D gene: .
clone size: .
CDR3 DNA: TGTGCCAGCAGTTACTCGAACCGCCGGACTGTTTATGGCTACACCTTC
CDR3 protein: CASSYSNRRTVYGYTF

V gene: TRBV7-9
J gene: TRBJ2-7
D gene: .
clone size: .
CDR3 DNA: TGTGCCAGCAGCTTAGGGGGGCCCTACGAGCAGTACTTC
CDR3 protein: CASSLGGPYEQYF

V gene: TRBV7-3
J gene: TRBJ2-7
D gene: TRBD1
clone size: .
CDR3 DNA: TGTGCCAGCAGCCTGGGACAGGGGGGAAGTTACTACGAGCAGTACTTC
CDR3 protein: CASSLGQGGSYYEQYF

V gene: TRBV15
J gene: TRBJ2-5
D gene: TRBD2
clone size: .
CDR3 DNA: TGTGCCACCAGCAGATCACGACTAGCGGGGGCCCGCTCACAAGAGACCCAGTACTTC
CDR3 protein: CATSRSRLAGARSQETQYF

V gene: TRBV4-3
J gene: TRBJ2-3
D gene: .
clone size: .
CDR3 DNA: TGCGCCAGCAGCTCACGGGTGGGTGATACGCAGTATTTT
CDR3 protein: CASSSRVGDTQYF

V gene: TRBV7-2
J gene: TRBJ1-4
D gene: TRBD1
clone size: .
CDR3 DNA: TGTGCCAGCAGCAGGGACAGCCAAAATGAAAAACTGTTTTTT
CDR3 protein: CASSRDSQNEKLFF

V gene: TRBV5-5
J gene: TRBJ1-2
D gene: .
clone size: .
CDR3 DNA: TGTGCCAGCAGCTCTGGGACAACACTGAATGGCTACACCTTC
CDR3 protein: CASSSGTTLNGYTF

V gene: TRBV7-9
J gene: TRBJ1-1
D gene: TRBD1
clone size: few
CDR3 DNA: TGTGCCAGCAGCCCCGCCGGACAGGGGGCAAGGACTGAAGCTTTCTTT
CDR3 protein: CASSPAGQGARTEAFF

V gene: TRBV10-3
J gene: TRBJ1-5
D gene: .
clone size: .
CDR3 DNA: TGTGCCATCTCGAGTAGCAATCAGCCCCAGCATTTT
CDR3 protein: CAISSSNQPQHF

V gene: TRBV5-4
J gene: TRBJ2-7
D gene: TRBD2
clone size: .
CDR3 DNA: TGTGCCAGCAGCCTGGGACTAGCGGGGTCGGTATCCTACGAGCAGTACTTC
CDR3 protein: CASSLGLAGSVSYEQYF

V gene: TRBV5-1
J gene: TRBJ2-6
D gene: .
clone size: .
CDR3 DNA: TGCGCCAGCAGCCTACCGCTAGACTCCCTCTCTGGGGCCAACGTCCTGACTTTC
CDR3 protein: CASSLPLDSLSGANVLTF

V gene: TRBV12-3/TRBV12-4
J gene: TRBJ1-1
D gene: TRBD1
clone size: .
CDR3 DNA: TGTGCCACTCTGGGCAGGGGGCCCACTGAAGCTTTCTTT
CDR3 protein: CATLGRGPTEAFF

V gene: TRBV25-1
J gene: TRBJ1-1
D gene: .
clone size: .
CDR3 DNA: TGTGCCAGCCGCCGCTCAGGGATGAACACTGAAGCTTTCTTT
CDR3 protein: CASRRSGMNTEAFF

V gene: TRBV7-8
J gene: TRBJ1-6
D gene: TRBD1
clone size: .
CDR3 DNA: TGTGCCAGCAGGCCAGGACAGGGGGAATTTTCGGGGTCACCCCTCCACTTT
CDR3 protein: CASRPGQGEFSGSPLHF

V gene: TRBV6-5
J gene: TRBJ1-5
D gene: .
clone size: .
CDR3 DNA: TGTGCCAGCAAGAGGTCAGGGTCTAGCAATCAGCCCCAGCATTTT
CDR3 protein: CASKRSGSSNQPQHF

V gene: TRBV5-4
J gene: TRBJ2-5
D gene: TRBD2
clone size: once
CDR3 DNA: TGTGCCAGCAGCCTTAGCGGGGGGGCAGAGGAGACCCAGTACTTC
CDR3 protein: CASSLSGGAEETQYF

V gene: TRBV5-1
J gene: TRBJ1-1
D gene: .
clone size: .
CDR3 DNA: TGCGCCAGCAGCTTCGGGAGAATGAACACTGAAGCTTTCTTT
CDR3 protein: CASSFGRMNTEAFF

V gene: TRBV10-1
J gene: TRBJ2-3
D gene: .
clone size: once
CDR3 DNA: TGCGCCAGCAGTTCCAGTGCCTCTAGCACAGATACGCAGTATTTT
CDR3 protein: CASSSSASSTDTQYF

V gene: TRBV19
J gene: TRBJ2-1
D gene: .
clone size: .
CDR3 DNA: TGTGCCAGTAGTATAGGGGGGCGAACTGTCTACAATGAGCAGTTCTTC
CDR3 protein: CASSIGGRTVYNEQFF

V gene: TRBV15
J gene: TRBJ1-5
D gene: .
clone size: .
CDR3 DNA: TGTGCCACAAGTAAGGGGGACAGCAATCAGCCCCAGCATTTT
CDR3 protein: CATSKGDSNQPQHF

V gene: TRBV4-1
J gene: TRBJ2-3
D gene: .
clone size: .
CDR3 DNA: TGCGCCAGCAGCCAAGGTCAGGGAAACACAGATACGCAGTATTTT
CDR3 protein: CASSQGQGNTDTQYF

V gene: TRBV12-3/TRBV12-4
J gene: TRBJ2-3
D gene: .
clone size: once
CDR3 DNA: TGTGCCAGCAGTGGGACATGGACAGATACGCAGTATTTT
CDR3 protein: CASSGTWTDTQYF

V gene: TRBV27
J gene: TRBJ1-5
D gene: .
clone size: .
CDR3 DNA: TGTGCCAGCAGACCTGAGTATAGCAATCAGCCCCAGCATTTT
CDR3 protein: CASRPEYSNQPQHF

V gene: TRBV19
J gene: TRBJ1-5
D gene: .
clone size: .
CDR3 DNA: TGTGCCAGTAGTATGGGGCCCTCGGGTCGGCCCCAGCATTTT
CDR3 protein: CASSMGPSGRPQHF

V gene: TRBV18
J gene: TRBJ1-5
D gene: TRBD1
clone size: .
CDR3 DNA: TGTGCCAGCTCACGCACCTTCACTGGACAGGGAAGCAATCAGCCCCAGCATTTT
CDR3 protein: CASSRTFTGQGSNQPQHF

V gene: TRBV6-6
J gene: TRBJ1-2
D gene: TRBD1
clone size: .
CDR3 DNA: TGTGCCAGCAGTCTCCGACAGGGCCTTCTCTATGGCTACACCTTC
CDR3 protein: CASSLRQGLLYGYTF

V gene: TRBV5-6
J gene: TRBJ2-3
D gene: TRBD2
clone size: .
CDR3 DNA: TGTGCCAGCAGCTTAACCAGCGGGGAGTCAGATACGCAGTATTTT
CDR3 protein: CASSLTSGESDTQYF

V gene: TRBV7-2
J gene: TRBJ2-1
D gene: TRBD1
clone size: .
CDR3 DNA: TGTGCCAGCAGCTTAGCGCCGGGACAGCATAGCAATGAGCAGTTCTTC
CDR3 protein: CASSLAPGQHSNEQFF

V gene: TRBV19
J gene: TRBJ1-5
D gene: .
clone size: .
CDR3 DNA: TGTGCCAGTAGACTGACGGAGGATCAGCCCCAGCATTTT
CDR3 protein: CASRLTEDQPQHF

V gene: TRBV15
J gene: TRBJ2-7
D gene: TRBD2
clone size: .
CDR3 DNA: TGTGCCACCAGCCCCCGACGGGGGGGGCCCTCCTACGAGCAGTACTTC
CDR3 protein: CATSPRRGGPSYEQYF

V gene: TRBV4-1
J gene: TRBJ1-6
D gene: .
clone size: .
CDR3 DNA: TGCGCCAGCAGCCAAGATTTCGGGGAACTAACCTATAATTCACCCCTCCACTTT
CDR3 protein: CASSQDFGELTYNSPLHF

V gene: TRBV6-6
J gene: TRBJ2-3
D gene: .
clone size: .
CDR3 DNA: TGTGCCAGTCAACAGCCTAGCACAGATACGCAGTATTTT
CDR3 protein: CASQQPSTDTQYF

V gene: TRBV5-4
J gene: TRBJ1-4
D gene: .
clone size: .
CDR3 DNA: TGTGCCAGCAGCTTAGGCGCAGGGGATGAAAAACTGTTTTTT
CDR3 protein: CASSLGAGDEKLFF

V gene: TRBV4-3
J gene: TRBJ2-7
D gene: .
clone size: .
CDR3 DNA: TGCGCCAGCAGCCAAGCTTCCGGGGAGCAGTACTTC
CDR3 protein: CASSQASGEQYF

V gene: TRBV5-1
J gene: TRBJ2-1
D gene: TRBD1
clone size: .
CDR3 DNA: TGCGCCAGCAGCTCCGGGACAGTGTACAATGAGCAGTTCTTC
CDR3 protein: CASSSGTVYNEQFF

V gene: TRBV4-1
J gene: TRBJ2-4
D gene: .
clone size: once
CDR3 DNA: TGCGCCAGCAGCCAGGGCAGGGGGGAAGACATTCAGTACTTC
CDR3 protein: CASSQGRGEDIQYF

V gene: TRBV5-8
J gene: TRBJ1-1
D gene: .
clone size: few
CDR3 DNA: TGTGCCAGCAGTCCAGGGTTTGAAGCTTTCTTT
CDR3 protein: CASSPGFEAFF

V gene: TRBV7-2
J gene: TRBJ1-1
D gene: .
clone size: .
CDR3 DNA: TGTGCCAGCAGCTTTGGGGCCGGCTTTGGGCGGAACACTGAAGCTTTCTTT
CDR3 protein: CASSFGAGFGRNTEAFF

V gene: TRBV4-2
J gene: TRBJ1-2
D gene: TRBD1
clone size: .
CDR3 DNA: TGTGCCAGCAGCCCCGAGGGGACAGGGTTTTACTATGGCTACACCTTC
CDR3 protein: CASSPEGTGFYYGYTF

V gene: TRBV27
J gene: TRBJ1-1
D gene: .
clone size: .
CDR3 DNA: TGTGCCACCTTCCGGGATTTGAACACTGAAGCTTTCTTT
CDR3 protein: CATFRDLNTEAFF

V gene: TRBV9
J gene: TRBJ2-2
D gene: .
clone size: once
CDR3 DNA: TGTGCCAGCAGCCCCCCGGGCACCGGGGAGCTGTTTTTT
CDR3 protein: CASSPPGTGELFF